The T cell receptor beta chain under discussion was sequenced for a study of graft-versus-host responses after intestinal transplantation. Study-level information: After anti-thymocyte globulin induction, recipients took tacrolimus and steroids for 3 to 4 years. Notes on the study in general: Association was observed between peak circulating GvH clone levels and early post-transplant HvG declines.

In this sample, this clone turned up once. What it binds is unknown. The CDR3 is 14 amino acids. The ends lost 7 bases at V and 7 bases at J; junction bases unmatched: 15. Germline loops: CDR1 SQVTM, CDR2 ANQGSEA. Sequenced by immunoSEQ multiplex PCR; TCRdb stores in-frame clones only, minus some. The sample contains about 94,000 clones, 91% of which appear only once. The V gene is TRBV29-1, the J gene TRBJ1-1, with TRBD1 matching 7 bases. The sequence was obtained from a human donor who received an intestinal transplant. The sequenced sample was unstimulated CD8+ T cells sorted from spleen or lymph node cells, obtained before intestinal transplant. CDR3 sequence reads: CSARGAVNKGEAFF. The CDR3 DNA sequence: TGCAGCGCCAGGGGGGCGGTGAACAAAGGTGAAGCTTTCTTT.